This TCR beta chain was found in a study of a mutant IDH1 vaccine in newly diagnosed glioma. This table comes from immunoSEQ multiplex PCR, and its TCRdb copy is limited to in-frame clones, with some not included. The sample has tens of thousands of clones; around 85% are singletons. Stated time point: week 23, last vaccination. Vaccination used 300 ug of mutant IDH1 20-mer peptide per dose, with topical imiquimod. The germline V gene has CDR1 SGHRS and CDR2 YFSETQ. CDR3 length: 15 residues. The V end lost 5 bases, the J end lost 5 bases, and 17 bases lay between the germline ends. Details on this clone: Its antigen is not known.

The receptor's source is a man aged 25 to 40 with glioma. Some clones in this sample may be carry-over from other donors' samples. This material consisted of PBMCs, taken from a glioma patient whose treatment included an IDH1 peptide vaccine. This chain connects TRBV5-1 to TRBJ1-5; D is undetermined. CDR3 amino acids: CASRAGNGEDQPQHF. DNA for the CDR3: TGCGCCAGCAGGGCCGGGAATGGTGAGGATCAGCCCCAGCATTTT.